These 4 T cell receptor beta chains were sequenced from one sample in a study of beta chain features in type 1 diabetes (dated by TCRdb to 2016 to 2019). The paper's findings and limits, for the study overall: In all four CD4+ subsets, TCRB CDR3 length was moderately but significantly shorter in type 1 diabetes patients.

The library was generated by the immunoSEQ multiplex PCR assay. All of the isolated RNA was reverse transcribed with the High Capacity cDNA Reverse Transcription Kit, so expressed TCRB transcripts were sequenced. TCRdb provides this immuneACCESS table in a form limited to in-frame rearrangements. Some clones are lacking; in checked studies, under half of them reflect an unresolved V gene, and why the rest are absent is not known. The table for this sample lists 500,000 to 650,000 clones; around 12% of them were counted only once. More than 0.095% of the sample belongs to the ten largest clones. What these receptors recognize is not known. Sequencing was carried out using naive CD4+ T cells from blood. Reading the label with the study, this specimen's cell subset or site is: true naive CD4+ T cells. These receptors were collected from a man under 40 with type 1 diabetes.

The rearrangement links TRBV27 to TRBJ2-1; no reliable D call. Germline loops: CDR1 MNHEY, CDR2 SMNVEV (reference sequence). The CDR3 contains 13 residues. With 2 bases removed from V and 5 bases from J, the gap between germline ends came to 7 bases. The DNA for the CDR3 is TGTGCCAGCAGTTTAAGGATTCACAATGAGCAGTTCTTC. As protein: CASSLRIHNEQFF.

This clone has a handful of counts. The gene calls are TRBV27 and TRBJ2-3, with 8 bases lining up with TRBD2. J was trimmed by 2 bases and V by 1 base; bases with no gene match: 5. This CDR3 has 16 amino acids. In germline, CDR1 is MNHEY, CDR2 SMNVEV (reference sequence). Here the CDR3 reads CASSLYSGVYTDTQYF. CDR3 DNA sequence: TGTGCCAGCAGTTTATATAGCGGGGTCTACACAGATACGCAGTATTTT.

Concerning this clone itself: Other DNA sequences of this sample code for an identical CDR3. CDR3 protein: CASSLSNQPQHF. The CDR3 DNA is TGTGCCAGTAGCCTTAGCAATCAGCCCCAGCATTTT. The rearrangement joins TRBV19 to TRBJ1-5; no clear D. The V gene's germline CDR1 is LNHDA and CDR2 SQIVND (reference sequence). This CDR3 has 12 amino acids. V was shortened by 6 bases and J by 0 bases, with 3 bases between the two germline ends.

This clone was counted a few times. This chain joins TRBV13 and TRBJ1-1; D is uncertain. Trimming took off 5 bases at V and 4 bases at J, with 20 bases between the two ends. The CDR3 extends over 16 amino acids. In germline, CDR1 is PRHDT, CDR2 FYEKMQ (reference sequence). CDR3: CASSRGFVDLGTEAFF. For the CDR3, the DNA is TGTGCCAGCAGCCGCGGTTTTGTGGACCTCGGCACTGAAGCTTTCTTT.